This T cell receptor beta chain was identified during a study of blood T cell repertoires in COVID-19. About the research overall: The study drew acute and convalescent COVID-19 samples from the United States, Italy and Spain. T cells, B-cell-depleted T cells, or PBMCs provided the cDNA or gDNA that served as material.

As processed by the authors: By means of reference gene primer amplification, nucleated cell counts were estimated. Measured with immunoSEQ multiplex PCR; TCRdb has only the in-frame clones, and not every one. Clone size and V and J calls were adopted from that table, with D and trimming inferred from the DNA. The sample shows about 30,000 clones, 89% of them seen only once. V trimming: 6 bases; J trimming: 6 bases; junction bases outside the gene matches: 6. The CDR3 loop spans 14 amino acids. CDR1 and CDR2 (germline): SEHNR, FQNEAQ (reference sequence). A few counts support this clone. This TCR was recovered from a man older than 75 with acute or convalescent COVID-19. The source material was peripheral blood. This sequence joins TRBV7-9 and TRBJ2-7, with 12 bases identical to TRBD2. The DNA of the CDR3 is TGTGCCAGCAGGGGACTAGCGGGTAGTAGCGAGCAGTACTTC. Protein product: CASRGLAGSSEQYF.